Sequencing of this T cell receptor beta chain was carried out in a study of T cells after yellow fever vaccination. Study-level points and caveats: Reappearing after the booster were most of the clones from primary vaccination (around 96% CD4, approximately 89% CD8).

Germline V CDR1 and CDR2: MNHEY, SVGEGT. The CDR3 is 13 residues long. Trimming stripped 4 bases from V and 4 bases from J, with 11 bases between. Of note for this clonotype: Its antigen is as yet unknown.

TCRdb fed the 5' RACE reads into MiXCR, producing one record per CDR3 protein. Of 150,000 to 200,000 distinct CDR3 sequences in the sample, approximately 11% were seen once. The V and J genes are TRBV6-2 or TRBV6-3 and TRBJ2-7; D call uncertain. This material consisted of CD8+ T cells sorted from PBMCs, taken 15 days after the yellow fever booster vaccination. The clonotype was recovered from a young man who received the YFV17D yellow fever vaccine. This CDR3 is CASSSGPIYEQYF. CDR3 bases: TGTGCCAGCAGTTCAGGTCCGATATACGAGCAGTACTTC.